Reported below is one TCR beta chain. This clonotype occurred many times. The clone's antigen remains unknown. No much larger clone exists at a distance of one base, and base qualities are not known. TCRdb names Illumina HiSeq 2500 as the instrument used. TCR beta libraries were prepared by quantitative 5'-RACE with molecular barcodes. The authors processed their data as follows. A new computational method, built on a probabilistic model of VDJ rearrangement, was used to identify disease-linked TCR variants. The public reads were reanalyzed by TCRdb: fastp trimming at Q25, MiXCR alignment, in-frame beta chains only. All rows with the same CDR3 protein become a single entry with the most common DNA and genes. TCRdb's processing, not the authors' own work, is the source of the V and J calls. In all, the sample holds hundreds of thousands of distinct CDR3 sequences, and 8% to 11% of those were seen once. The biggest ten clones account for under 25% of the sample.

This sample was taken from a study of CD8 T cells in ankylosing spondylitis (dated by TCRdb to about 2017). The study in broad terms: The study set out to find disease-linked TCR variants by profiling T cell receptor beta repertoires in ankylosing spondylitis patients and healthy donors. In total, the full study cohort was made up of some 100 healthy donors and approximately 27 ankylosing spondylitis patients. Samples of peripheral blood were taken, and for ankylosing spondylitis patients, synovial fluid was collected as well.

The V end loses 6 bases and the J end loses 4 bases, and a stretch of 22 bases separates them. Taken from cysteine to phenylalanine, the CDR3 has 16 residues. CDR3 DNA is the only sequence kept; it has 48 bases, read in frame from the first base. Reading the germline V gene gives CDR1 SGHVS and CDR2 FQNEAQ. What the study reported, not specific to this receptor: The disease-linked clones were reported as significantly enriched in matched synovial fluid samples from ankylosing spondylitis patients. Blood from ankylosing spondylitis patients appeared to be characterized by a TCR beta motif composed of under 10 highly homologous amino acid variants. Some TCR beta motif variants had previously been reported in synovial fluid and blood of reactive arthritis patients, which suggested common disease-initiation mechanisms. The disease-linked clones showed a CD8+ phenotype and occurred at relatively low frequencies in peripheral blood.

Sequenced: blood, either unsorted or a sorted T cell fraction (not recorded which). The TCR sequence derives from a male donor with ankylosing spondylitis or in good health (not recorded which). The chain couples TRBV7-8 to TRBJ2-7; a tentative D match to TRBD1 spans 6 bases. Read as DNA, the sequence is TGTGCCAGCAGTCCAGGGGCAGGGTTCGTGTTATACGAGCAGTACTTC. This sequence encodes CASSPGAGFVLYEQYF.